The clone carrying this T cell receptor beta chain appeared a few times. What it binds is unknown. This entry belongs to a study of T-cell memory formation after mild COVID-19. General observations from the study: The appearance of some responding clones in pre-infection memory suggested that cross-reactive memory joined.

TCRdb redid the calling of the 5' RACE reads with MiXCR, one entry per CDR3 protein. The data contain fewer than 350,000 distinct CDR3 sequences, roughly 8% of them singletons. Germline-derived CDR1 and CDR2 are LGHNA and YSLEER. Trimming stripped 0 bases from V and 2 bases from J, with 9 bases between. CDR3 length: 15 residues. The receptor comes from a man between 18 and 29 years old who had mild COVID-19 (a few samples of this study predate the infection). Cell type and time point are not known. Sequencing input: PBMCs or a T cell subset sorted from them (not recorded which). V is TRBV4-3 and J is TRBJ2-3; the D is unclear. CDR3 amino acids: CASSQEPPATDTQYF. As DNA, the CDR3 is TGCGCCAGCAGCCAAGAGCCCCCGGCCACAGATACGCAGTATTTT.